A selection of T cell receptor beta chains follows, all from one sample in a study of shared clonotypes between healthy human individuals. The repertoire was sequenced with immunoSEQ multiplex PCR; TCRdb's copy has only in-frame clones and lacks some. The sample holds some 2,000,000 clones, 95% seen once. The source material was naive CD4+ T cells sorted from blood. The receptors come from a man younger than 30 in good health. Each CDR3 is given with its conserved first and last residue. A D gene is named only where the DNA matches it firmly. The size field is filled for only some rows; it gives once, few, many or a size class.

cdr3_aa: CASSGDAAAGEKLFF
cdr3_nt: TGCGCCAGCAGCGGAGACGCTGCAGCCGGGGAAAAACTGTTTTTT
j_call: TRBJ1-4
v_call: TRBV5-1
clone_size: -
d_call: -

cdr3_aa: CASTPGGNQPQHF
cdr3_nt: TGTGCCAGCACCCCCGGGGGCAATCAGCCCCAGCATTTT
j_call: TRBJ1-5
v_call: TRBV6-1
clone_size: -
d_call: -

cdr3_aa: CASSPGQIYEQYF
cdr3_nt: TGTGCCAGCAGTCCGGGACAGATCTACGAGCAGTACTTC
j_call: TRBJ2-7
v_call: TRBV6-5
clone_size: -
d_call: TRBD1

cdr3_aa: CASLGQQLSYEQYF
cdr3_nt: TGTGCCAGCTTAGGACAGCAACTTTCCTACGAGCAGTACTTC
j_call: TRBJ2-7
v_call: TRBV6-1
clone_size: once
d_call: -

cdr3_aa: CASSLGLALASYEQYF
cdr3_nt: TGCGCCAGCAGCCTGGGACTAGCGCTTGCCTCCTACGAGCAGTACTTC
j_call: TRBJ2-7
v_call: TRBV5-1
clone_size: -
d_call: TRBD2

cdr3_aa: CASSIMGGTYEQYF
cdr3_nt: TGTGCCAGTAGTATTATGGGGGGTACCTACGAGCAGTACTTC
j_call: TRBJ2-7
v_call: TRBV19
clone_size: -
d_call: -

cdr3_aa: CASSLRDSGVELFF
cdr3_nt: TGTGCCAGCAGCTTAAGGGACTCGGGGGTGGAACTGTTTTTT
j_call: TRBJ1-4
v_call: TRBV11-1
clone_size: -
d_call: -

cdr3_aa: CASSLRQAGELGTEAFF
cdr3_nt: TGTGCCAGCAGCCTTAGACAGGCAGGTGAATTGGGCACTGAAGCTTTCTTT
j_call: TRBJ1-1
v_call: TRBV5-4
clone_size: -
d_call: -

cdr3_aa: CASSNNIGLAEAFF
cdr3_nt: TGTGCCAGCAGCAACAATATAGGTCTCGCTGAAGCTTTCTTT
j_call: TRBJ1-1
v_call: TRBV27
clone_size: -
d_call: -

cdr3_aa: CASSPPGAGEYEQYF
cdr3_nt: TGTGCCAGCAGCCCACCAGGGGCGGGAGAGTACGAGCAGTACTTC
j_call: TRBJ2-7
v_call: TRBV5-4
clone_size: -
d_call: -

cdr3_aa: CASSLGSGTVQGNTIYF
cdr3_nt: TGTGCCAGCAGCTTAGGATCTGGAACTGTTCAAGGAAACACCATATATTTT
j_call: TRBJ1-3
v_call: TRBV11-2
clone_size: -
d_call: -

cdr3_aa: CAWSLGTLNYGYTF
cdr3_nt: TGTGCCTGGAGTTTAGGAACACTTAACTATGGCTACACCTTC
j_call: TRBJ1-2
v_call: TRBV30
clone_size: -
d_call: -

cdr3_aa: CASSGQGRGRGSGYTF
cdr3_nt: TGTGCCAGCAGCGGACAGGGAAGGGGTAGGGGCTCCGGCTACACCTTC
j_call: TRBJ1-2
v_call: TRBV6-6
clone_size: -
d_call: TRBD1

cdr3_aa: CATSSRRQGTYGYTF
cdr3_nt: TGTGCCACCAGCAGCCGGAGACAGGGGACCTATGGCTACACCTTC
j_call: TRBJ1-2
v_call: TRBV15
clone_size: -
d_call: TRBD1

cdr3_aa: CASSLRDGQETQYF
cdr3_nt: TGTGCCAGCAGCCTCCGGGACGGGCAAGAGACCCAGTACTTC
j_call: TRBJ2-5
v_call: TRBV5-4
clone_size: -
d_call: -

cdr3_aa: CASRLVGARNTEAFF
cdr3_nt: TGTGCCAGCAGACTAGTGGGGGCGCGGAACACTGAAGCTTTCTTT
j_call: TRBJ1-1
v_call: TRBV6-5
clone_size: -
d_call: -

cdr3_aa: CASSNFLGAFF
cdr3_nt: TGTGCCAGCAGCAACTTCCTAGGGGCTTTCTTT
j_call: TRBJ1-1
v_call: TRBV11-2
clone_size: -
d_call: -

cdr3_aa: CASSHSGEVGNEKLFF
cdr3_nt: TGCGCCAGCAGCCACTCAGGGGAAGTAGGTAATGAAAAACTGTTTTTT
j_call: TRBJ1-4
v_call: TRBV4-3
clone_size: once
d_call: -

cdr3_aa: CASSVDGRVPYEQYF
cdr3_nt: TGTGCCAGCAGCGTAGACGGGCGGGTCCCCTACGAGCAGTACTTC
j_call: TRBJ2-7
v_call: TRBV9
clone_size: -
d_call: -

cdr3_aa: CASSLEAGKYNEQFF
cdr3_nt: TGTGCCAGCAGCTTAGAAGCGGGGAAATACAATGAGCAGTTCTTC
j_call: TRBJ2-1
v_call: TRBV7-3
clone_size: -
d_call: TRBD2

cdr3_aa: CASSQDGQTNQPQHF
cdr3_nt: TGCGCCAGCAGCCAAGATGGACAGACAAATCAGCCCCAGCATTTT
j_call: TRBJ1-5
v_call: TRBV4-3
clone_size: -
d_call: -

cdr3_aa: CASSFSSSNTEAFF
cdr3_nt: TGTGCCAGCAGCTTTTCCTCCTCGAACACTGAAGCTTTCTTT
j_call: TRBJ1-1
v_call: TRBV5-4
clone_size: -
d_call: -